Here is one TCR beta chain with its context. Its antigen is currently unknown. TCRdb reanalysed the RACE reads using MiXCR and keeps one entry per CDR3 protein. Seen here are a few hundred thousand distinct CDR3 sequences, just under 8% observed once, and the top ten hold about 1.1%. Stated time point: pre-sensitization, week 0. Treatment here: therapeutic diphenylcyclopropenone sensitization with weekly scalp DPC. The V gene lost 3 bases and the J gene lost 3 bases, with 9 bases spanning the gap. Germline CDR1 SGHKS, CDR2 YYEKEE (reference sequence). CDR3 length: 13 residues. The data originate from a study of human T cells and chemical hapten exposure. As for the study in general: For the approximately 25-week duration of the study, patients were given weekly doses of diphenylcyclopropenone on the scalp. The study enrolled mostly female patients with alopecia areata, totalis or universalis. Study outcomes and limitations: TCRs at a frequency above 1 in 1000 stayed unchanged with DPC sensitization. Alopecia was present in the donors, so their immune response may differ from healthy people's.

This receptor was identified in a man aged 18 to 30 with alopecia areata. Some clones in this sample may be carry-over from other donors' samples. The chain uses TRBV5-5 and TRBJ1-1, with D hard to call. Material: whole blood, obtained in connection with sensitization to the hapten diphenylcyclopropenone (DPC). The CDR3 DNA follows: TGTGCCAGCAGCTCTGAAAGGTACACTGAAGCTTTCTTT. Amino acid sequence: CASSSERYTEAFF.